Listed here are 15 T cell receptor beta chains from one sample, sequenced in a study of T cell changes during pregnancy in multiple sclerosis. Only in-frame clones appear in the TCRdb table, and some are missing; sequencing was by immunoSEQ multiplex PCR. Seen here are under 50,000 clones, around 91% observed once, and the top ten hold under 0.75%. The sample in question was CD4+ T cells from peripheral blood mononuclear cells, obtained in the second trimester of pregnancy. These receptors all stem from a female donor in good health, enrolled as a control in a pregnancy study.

This CDR3 reads CASSLGSGGYGYTF. CDR3 bases: TGTGCCAGCAGCTTGGGTTCAGGGGGCTATGGCTACACCTTC. The rearrangement joins TRBV5-4 to TRBJ1-2, with 7 bases lining up with TRBD1. Germline V gene data show CDR1 as SGHNT and CDR2 as YYREEE (reference sequence). The CDR3 contains 14 residues. V lost 0 bases to trimming and J lost 4 bases; unmatched junction nucleotides: 3.

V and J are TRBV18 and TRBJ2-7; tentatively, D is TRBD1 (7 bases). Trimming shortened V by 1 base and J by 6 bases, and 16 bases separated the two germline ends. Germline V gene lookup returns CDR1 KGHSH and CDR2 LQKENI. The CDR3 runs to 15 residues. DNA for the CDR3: TGTGCCAGCTCACCACAGGAGGGGGCCCACTTCGAGCAGTACTTC. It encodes CASSPQEGAHFEQYF.

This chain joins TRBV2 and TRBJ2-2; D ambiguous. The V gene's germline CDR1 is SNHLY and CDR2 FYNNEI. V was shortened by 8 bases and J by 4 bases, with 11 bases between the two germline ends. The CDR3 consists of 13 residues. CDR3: CASGTVPTGELFF. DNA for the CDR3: TGTGCCAGCGGAACAGTACCCACCGGGGAGCTGTTTTTT.

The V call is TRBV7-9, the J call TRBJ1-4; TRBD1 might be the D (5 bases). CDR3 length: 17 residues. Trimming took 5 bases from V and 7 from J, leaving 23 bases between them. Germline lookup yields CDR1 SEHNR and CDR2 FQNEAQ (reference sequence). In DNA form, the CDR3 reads TGTGCCAGCAGCCTTGGGGGGAATCGGGGGAGTGGTGAAAAACTGTTTTTT. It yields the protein CASSLGGNRGSGEKLFF.

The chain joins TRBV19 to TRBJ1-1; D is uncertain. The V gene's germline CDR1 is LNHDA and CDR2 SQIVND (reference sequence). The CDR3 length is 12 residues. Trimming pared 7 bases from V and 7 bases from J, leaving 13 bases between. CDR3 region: CASMWSWNEAFF. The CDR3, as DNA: TGTGCCAGTATGTGGAGTTGGAATGAAGCTTTCTTT.

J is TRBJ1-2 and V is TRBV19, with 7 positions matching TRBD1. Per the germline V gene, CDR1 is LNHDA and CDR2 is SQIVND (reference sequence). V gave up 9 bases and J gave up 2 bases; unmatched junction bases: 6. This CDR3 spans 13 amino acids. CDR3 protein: CASAGGKNYGYTF. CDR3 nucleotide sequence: TGTGCCAGCGCAGGGGGAAAGAACTATGGCTACACCTTC.

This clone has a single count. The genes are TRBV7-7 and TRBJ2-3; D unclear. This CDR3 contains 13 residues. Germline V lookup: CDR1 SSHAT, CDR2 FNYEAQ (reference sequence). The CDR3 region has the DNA TGTGCTAACAACGCCGCTAGCACAGATACGCAGTATTTT. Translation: CANNAASTDTQYF.

CDR3 DNA: TGTGCCAGCAGCTCCATATCAGGGGGCTCTGGGGCCAACGTCCTGACTTTC. Protein: CASSSISGGSGANVLTF. J is TRBJ2-6 and V is TRBV11-2; 7 bases match TRBD1. Trimming removed 4 bases from V and 0 bases from J; junction bases left unmatched: 6. The germline gives CDR1 SGHAT, CDR2 FQNNGV. This CDR3 has 17 amino acids.

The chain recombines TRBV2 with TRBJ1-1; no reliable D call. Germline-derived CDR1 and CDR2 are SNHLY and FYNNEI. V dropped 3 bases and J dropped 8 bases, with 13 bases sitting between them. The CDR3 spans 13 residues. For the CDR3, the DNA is TGTGCCAGCAGTGACGATAGAGCGGGGGAAGCTTTCTTT. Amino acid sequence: CASSDDRAGEAFF.

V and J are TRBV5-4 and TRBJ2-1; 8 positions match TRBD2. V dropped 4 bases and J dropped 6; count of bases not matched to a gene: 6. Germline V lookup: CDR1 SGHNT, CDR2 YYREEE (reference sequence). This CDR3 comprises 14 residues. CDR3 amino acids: CASSRIAGTNEQFF. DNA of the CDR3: TGTGCCAGCAGCCGAATAGCGGGGACCAATGAGCAGTTCTTC. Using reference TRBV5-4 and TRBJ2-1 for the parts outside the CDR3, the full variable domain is ETGVTQSPTHLIKTRGQQVTLRCSSQSGHNTVSWYQQALGQGPQFIFQYYREEENGRGNFPPRFSGLQFPNYSSELNVNALELDDSALYLCASSRIAGTNEQFFGPGTRLTVL.

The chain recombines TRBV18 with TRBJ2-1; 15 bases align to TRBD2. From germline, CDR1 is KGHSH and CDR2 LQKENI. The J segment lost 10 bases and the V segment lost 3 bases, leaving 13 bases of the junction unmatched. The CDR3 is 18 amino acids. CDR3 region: CASSPRPGLAGGRNEQFF. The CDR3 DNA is TGTGCCAGCTCACCGCGACCAGGACTAGCGGGGGGGCGTAACGAGCAGTTCTTC.

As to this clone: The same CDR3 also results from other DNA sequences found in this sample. CDR3: CASSPGKTGSYEQYF. The CDR3 nucleotides are TGTGCCAGCAGCCCCGGAAAGACGGGGTCCTACGAGCAGTACTTC. V is TRBV13 and J is TRBJ2-7; D is possibly TRBD2 (5 bases). V lost 5 bases and J lost 1, with 15 bases in between. The CDR3 totals 15 residues. Germline V lookup: CDR1 PRHDT, CDR2 FYEKMQ (reference sequence).

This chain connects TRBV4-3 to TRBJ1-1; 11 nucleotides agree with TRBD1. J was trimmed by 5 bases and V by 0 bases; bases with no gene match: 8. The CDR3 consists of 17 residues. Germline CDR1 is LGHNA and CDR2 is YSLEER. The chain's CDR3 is CASSQEGTGGWDTEAFF. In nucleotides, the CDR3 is TGCGCCAGCAGCCAAGAAGGGACAGGGGGATGGGATACTGAAGCTTTCTTT.

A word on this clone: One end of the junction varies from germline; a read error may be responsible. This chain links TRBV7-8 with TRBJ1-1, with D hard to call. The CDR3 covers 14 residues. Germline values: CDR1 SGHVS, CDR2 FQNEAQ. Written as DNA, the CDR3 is TGTGCCAGCAGCGTAGCAAACACAGCGGCGGGAGCTTTCTTT. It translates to CASSVANTAAGAFF.

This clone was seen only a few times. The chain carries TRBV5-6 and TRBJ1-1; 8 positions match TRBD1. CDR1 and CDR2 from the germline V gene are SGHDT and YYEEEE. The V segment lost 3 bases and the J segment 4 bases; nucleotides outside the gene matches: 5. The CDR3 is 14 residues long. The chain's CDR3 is CASSSTGGSTEAFF. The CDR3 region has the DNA TGTGCCAGCAGCTCTACAGGGGGGAGCACTGAAGCTTTCTTT.